These T cell receptor beta chains were read from a single sample in a study of graft-versus-host responses after intestinal transplantation. Clones were read by immunoSEQ multiplex PCR, and TCRdb kept only the in-frame ones, dropping some. Of around 21,000 clones listed, 50% to 65% are singletons. Here the sequenced sample was alloreactive CD4+ T cells from a mixed lymphocyte reaction culture, taken before intestinal transplant. These receptor sequences come from a human patient who received an intestinal transplant. CDR3s include the opening cysteine and the closing phenylalanine or tryptophan. The D gene is left open where the match is weak. Clone size is given for some rows only: seen once, a few or many times, or a class if the clone is expanded.

.,TRBV6-5,TRBJ2-7,.,CASSYRGNYEQYF,TGTGCCAGCAGTTACAGGGGAAACTACGAGCAGTACTTC
few,TRBV29-1,TRBJ1-4,TRBD1,CSAIGRGQTEKLFF,TGCAGCGCCATAGGCCGGGGACAGACTGAAAAACTGTTTTTT
.,TRBV6-1,TRBJ2-3,.,CASVWTLYTDTQYF,TGTGCCAGCGTCTGGACTCTGTACACAGATACGCAGTATTTT
.,TRBV6-5,TRBJ2-6,.,CASSSASPSGANVLTF,TGTGCCAGCAGTTCAGCGAGCCCCTCTGGGGCCAACGTCCTGACTTTC
.,TRBV30,TRBJ2-7,.,CAWRRGLALSYEQYF,TGTGCCTGGAGAAGAGGTCTAGCGCTATCCTACGAGCAGTACTTC
.,TRBV6-5,TRBJ2-7,TRBD1,CASSRDRDSSYEQYF,TGTGCCAGCAGCCGTGACAGGGATTCCTCCTACGAGCAGTACTTC
.,TRBV5-1,TRBJ1-1,TRBD1,CASSLGGTANTEAFF,TGCGCCAGCAGCTTGGGGGGGACAGCGAACACTGAAGCTTTCTTT
.,TRBV5-1,TRBJ2-7,TRBD1,CASSPQGVDYEQYF,TGCGCCAGCAGCCCGCAGGGGGTGGACTACGAGCAGTACTTC
.,TRBV19,TRBJ1-2,.,CASSTTGIGYGYTF,TGTGCCAGTAGTACAACAGGGATCGGCTATGGCTACACCTTC
.,TRBV11-2,TRBJ2-7,.,CASSLDSSGPYEQYF,TGTGCCAGCAGCTTAGATAGTAGCGGACCCTACGAGCAGTACTTC
.,TRBV18,TRBJ2-1,.,CASSQYAGNEQFF,TGTGCCAGCTCACAATACGCGGGCAATGAGCAGTTCTTC
.,TRBV7-3,TRBJ2-2,TRBD2,CASSPGTSGGTGELFF,TGTGCCAGCAGCCCCGGGACTAGCGGGGGCACCGGGGAGCTGTTTTTT
.,TRBV7-3,TRBJ2-2,TRBD2,CASSSGLVGPNTGELFF,TGTGCCAGCAGCTCTGGACTAGTAGGGCCTAACACCGGGGAGCTGTTTTTT
few,TRBV30,TRBJ1-6,.,CAWTPRGGTYNSPLHF,TGTGCCTGGACCCCCCGGGGTGGCACCTATAATTCACCCCTCCACTTT
few,TRBV19,TRBJ1-5,.,CASSVGQMGIQPQHF,TGTGCCAGTAGTGTGGGGCAGATGGGAATACAGCCCCAGCATTTT
.,TRBV19,TRBJ2-5,.,CASRKQGQETQYF,TGTGCCAGTAGGAAACAGGGACAAGAGACCCAGTACTTC
medium-sized,TRBV4-1,TRBJ1-1,TRBD1,CASSHPLGQATEAFF,TGCGCCAGCAGCCATCCCTTGGGACAGGCCACTGAAGCTTTCTTT
.,TRBV5-1,TRBJ2-2,TRBD2,CASSSLGGLAGSNTGELFF,TGCGCCAGCAGCTCGCTTGGAGGTTTAGCGGGATCGAACACCGGGGAGCTGTTTTTT
.,TRBV30,TRBJ2-7,TRBD1,CAWGFKWTGSSYEQYF,TGTGCCTGGGGTTTTAAGTGGACAGGTAGCTCCTACGAGCAGTACTTC
.,TRBV6-4,TRBJ1-1,.,CASSTGVNTEAFF,TGTGCCAGCAGCACCGGGGTGAACACTGAAGCTTTCTTT
.,TRBV30,TRBJ2-1,.,CAWSVLFNEQFF,TGTGCCTGGAGTGTGCTATTCAATGAGCAGTTCTTC
few,TRBV29-1,TRBJ1-2,TRBD1,CSVGTGGDYGYTF,TGCAGCGTTGGGACAGGGGGCGACTATGGCTACACCTTC
.,TRBV13,TRBJ1-2,.,CASSFSNYGYTF,TGTGCCAGCAGCTTTAGTAATTATGGCTACACCTTC
once,TRBV7-9,TRBJ1-1,.,CASSLNGGATEAFF,TGTGCCAGCAGCTTAAACGGGGGAGCAACTGAAGCTTTCTTT
.,TRBV6-6,TRBJ2-5,.,CASSYSRETQYF,TGTGCCAGCAGTTACTCCCGAGAGACCCAGTACTTC
.,TRBV5-1,TRBJ2-3,TRBD1,CASSTTGWGTDTQYF,TGCGCCAGCAGCACGACAGGGTGGGGCACAGATACGCAGTATTTT
.,TRBV25-1,TRBJ2-7,.,CASSEYRGYEQYF,TGTGCCAGCAGTGAATACAGGGGCTACGAGCAGTACTTC
.,TRBV30,TRBJ1-4,.,CAGRVLSAQLFF,TGTGCCGGCCGGGTCCTTAGTGCGCAACTGTTTTTT
.,TRBV6-5,TRBJ2-4,.,CASSLASGYKNIQYF,TGTGCCAGCAGTCTAGCTTCGGGATATAAAAACATTCAGTACTTC
few,TRBV14,TRBJ1-2,.,CASSHRSLPLRYGYTF,TGTGCCAGCAGCCACCGGTCCCTTCCCCTGAGATATGGCTACACCTTC
.,TRBV7-9,TRBJ1-1,.,CASSWSGKGTEAFF,TGTGCCAGCAGCTGGTCAGGGAAGGGCACTGAAGCTTTCTTT
.,TRBV6-5,TRBJ1-5,TRBD1,CASSRTGNNQPQHF,TGTGCCAGCAGCCGGACAGGGAACAATCAGCCCCAGCATTTT
.,TRBV6-5,TRBJ2-7,TRBD1,CASRNAGTGFYEQYF,TGTGCCAGCAGGAACGCCGGGACAGGGTTCTACGAGCAGTACTTC
.,TRBV29-1,TRBJ1-2,.,CSAPVQGLNYGYTF,TGCAGCGCCCCAGTACAGGGTTTGAACTATGGCTACACCTTC
.,TRBV10-3,TRBJ2-5,TRBD2,CAISRGTNEETQYF,TGTGCCATCTCTAGAGGGACTAATGAAGAGACCCAGTACTTC
.,TRBV5-4,TRBJ2-1,TRBD1,CASSVEPGTVNEQFF,TGTGCCAGCAGCGTAGAACCCGGGACAGTCAATGAGCAGTTCTTC
.,TRBV28,TRBJ2-7,.,CASSPSGVSSYEQYF,TGTGCCAGCAGTCCTTCCGGAGTGAGCTCCTACGAGCAGTACTTC
.,TRBV7-2,TRBJ1-2,.,CASSLEPGNYGYTF,TGTGCCAGCAGCTTAGAGCCAGGGAACTATGGCTACACCTTC
few,TRBV7-2,TRBJ1-2,TRBD1,CASSLGIGDRSAYGYTF,TGTGCCAGCAGCTTAGGGATAGGGGACAGGTCGGCCTATGGCTACACCTTC
.,TRBV6-5,TRBJ2-7,TRBD1,CASSARGQTYEQYF,TGTGCCAGCAGTGCCCGGGGACAGACCTACGAGCAGTACTTC
.,TRBV27,TRBJ1-2,.,CASSLRVVGANYTF,TGTGCCAGCAGTTTAAGGGTTGTAGGGGCCAACTACACCTTC
once,TRBV28,TRBJ2-4,.,CASRPQGKDIQYF,TGTGCCAGCAGGCCACAGGGTAAGGACATTCAGTACTTC
.,TRBV5-6,TRBJ2-2,.,CASSGDTGELFF,TGTGCCAGCAGCGGAGACACCGGGGAGCTGTTTTTT
.,TRBV5-1,TRBJ2-1,.,CASSLLQGRYNEQFF,TGCGCCAGCAGCTTGCTCCAGGGCCGATACAATGAGCAGTTCTTC
.,TRBV5-1,TRBJ2-4,.,CASSLAPPQNIQYF,TGCGCCAGCAGCTTGGCCCCCCCTCAAAACATTCAGTACTTC
.,TRBV9,TRBJ2-3,TRBD2,CASSVLSGSWDTQYF,TGTGCCAGCAGCGTATTGAGCGGGAGTTGGGATACGCAGTATTTT
few,TRBV7-2,TRBJ2-1,.,CASSLLGLASYNEQFF,TGTGCCAGCAGCTTATTGGGTCTAGCCTCCTACAATGAGCAGTTCTTC
.,TRBV5-1,TRBJ1-1,.,CASSLGEGTYTEAFF,TGCGCCAGCAGCTTAGGTGAGGGCACCTACACTGAAGCTTTCTTT
.,TRBV6-6,TRBJ1-2,TRBD1,CASSLTGGYGYTF,TGTGCCAGCAGTTTGACAGGGGGCTATGGCTACACCTTC
.,TRBV27,TRBJ2-7,.,CASSRAGTIVGTSYEQYF,TGTGCCAGCAGTCGAGCCGGGACAATAGTGGGGACATCCTACGAGCAGTACTTC
.,TRBV30,TRBJ2-3,.,CAWSVGGTPTDTQYF,TGTGCCTGGAGTGTGGGCGGGACCCCCACAGATACGCAGTATTTT